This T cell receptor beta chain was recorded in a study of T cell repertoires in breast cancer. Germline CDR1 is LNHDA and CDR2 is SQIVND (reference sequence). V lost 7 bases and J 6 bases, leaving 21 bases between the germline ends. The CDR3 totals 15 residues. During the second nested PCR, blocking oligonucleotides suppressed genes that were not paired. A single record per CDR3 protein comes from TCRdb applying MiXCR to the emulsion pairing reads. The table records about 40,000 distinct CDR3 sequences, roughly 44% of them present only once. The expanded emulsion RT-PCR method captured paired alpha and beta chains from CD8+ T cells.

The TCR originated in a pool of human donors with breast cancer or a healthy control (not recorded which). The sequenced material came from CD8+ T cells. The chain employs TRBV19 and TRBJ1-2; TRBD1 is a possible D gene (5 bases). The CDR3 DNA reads TGTGCCAGTATCCGAGGGGCAGGCCAGGCGGATGGCTACACCTTC. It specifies CASIRGAGQADGYTF.